This TCR beta chain originates from a study of cytomegalovirus exposure and HLA in healthy donors. General study findings and limits: Some V segments, including TRBV6-2 and TRBV6-3, were excluded as indistinguishable.

The CDR3 contains 13 residues. Trimming took 3 bases from V and 7 from J, leaving 14 bases between them. Germline CDR1 and CDR2: SGHRS and YFSETQ. The PCR employed 60 Vbeta primers together with 13 Jbeta primers. TCRdb's copy holds only in-frame clones and misses some; the assay was immunoSEQ multiplex PCR. The record lists fewer than 85,000 clones, of which the ten most abundant hold about 4.6%. Of note for this clone: The antigen remains unidentified.

The specimen was PBMCs. The V gene is TRBV5-1, the J gene TRBJ2-7, with TRBD1 as a possible D gene (7 bases). The TCR sequence derives from a young man in good health and CMV-seronegative. The CDR3 loop reads CASSWGDSWEQYF. The CDR3 bases are TGCGCCAGCAGCTGGGGGGACAGTTGGGAGCAGTACTTC.